The 20 T cell receptor beta chains in this list originate from one sample, sequenced in a study of T-cell reconstitution after alpha-beta-depleted transplantation in children. Using unique molecular identifiers, the investigators prepared the TCRbeta library. TCRdb analysed the PCR reads with MiXCR anew, one entry per CDR3 protein. Altogether around 960,000 distinct CDR3 sequences are present, less than 30% being singletons, with the ten largest covering roughly 30%. Sequences were derived from PBMCs, mostly from graft donor cells, sampled 360 days after TCRalphabeta/CD19-depleted stem cell transplant. The receptors originated from a boy in the first two years of life who had a stem cell transplant for SCID, so the T cells may come from the graft donor.

The gene calls are TRBV3-1 and TRBJ1-1; weak D call: TRBD1 (5 bases). Trimming took off 4 bases at V and 0 bases at J, with 12 bases between the two ends. Germline CDR1 and CDR2: LGHDT and YNNKEL (reference sequence). The CDR3 has 15 amino acids. DNA of the CDR3: TGTGCCAGCAGCCGAGACAGACTGGTGAACACTGAAGCTTTCTTT. As protein: CASSRDRLVNTEAFF.

The V gene is TRBV6-5, the J gene TRBJ1-3, with unresolved D. The CDR3 has 18 amino acids. The germline V gene has CDR1 MNHEY and CDR2 SVGAGI. V lost 0 bases to trimming and J lost 0 bases, with 15 bases between them. CDR3 nucleotides: TGTGCCAGCAGTTACTCGAACTCGGCGGCCGTCTCTGGAAACACCATATATTTT. As protein: CASSYSNSAAVSGNTIYF.

The V gene is TRBV7-2, the J gene TRBJ2-3, with D maybe TRBD2 (5 bases). Trimming removed 3 bases at V and 4 bases at J, with 11 bases between. Germline CDR1 is SGHTA and CDR2 is FQGNSA. The CDR3 extends over 14 amino acids. The CDR3, as DNA: TGTGCCAGCAGCTTCCTAGGAGCGGCAGATACGCAGTATTTT. Translated: CASSFLGAADTQYF.

The rearrangement joins TRBV7-8 to TRBJ2-7; 9 bases match TRBD1. The germline gives CDR1 SGHVS, CDR2 FQNEAQ. This CDR3 spans 15 amino acids. Unmatched junction bases numbered 13, after V lost 6 bases and J lost 7 bases. The CDR3 DNA follows: TGTGCCAGCAGGGGGACAGGGACGCTAAAGAATGAGCAGTACTTC. It yields the protein CASRGTGTLKNEQYF.

Only a few counts were recorded for this clonotype. V and J are TRBV12-3 or TRBV12-4 and TRBJ1-5; 7 bases fit TRBD1. V lost 6 bases and J lost 2; bases outside the gene matches: 4. The CDR3 totals 14 residues. The CDR3 here is CASSHGQGNQPQHF. The CDR3 DNA is TGTGCCAGCAGCCATGGACAGGGCAATCAGCCCCAGCATTTT.

This clonotype was detected only a few times. The gene calls are TRBV6-5 and TRBJ2-3; the D is unclear. V was cut by 0 bases and J by 4 bases, with 11 bases left in between. CDR1 is MNHEY and CDR2 is SVGAGI in the germline V gene. The CDR3 runs 15 residues. CDR3 nucleotide sequence: TGTGCCAGCAGTTACTCGATATGGGCATCAGATACGCAGTATTTT. Protein product: CASSYSIWASDTQYF.

V gene TRBV28 combines with J gene TRBJ1-1; the match to TRBD1 covers 10 bases. This CDR3 contains 14 residues. CDR1 is MDHEN and CDR2 is SYDVKM in the germline V gene. Trimming cost V 8 bases and J 6 bases; bases outside gene matches: 9. CDR3 in DNA: TGTGCCAGCCCCTCCGGGACAGGGGTCGCTGAAGCTTTCTTT. Protein: CASPSGTGVAEAFF.

This clonotype was picked up a small number of times. The chain recombines TRBV20-1 with TRBJ1-1; D unclear. The germline gives CDR1 DFQATT, CDR2 SNEGSKA (reference sequence). The CDR3 has 12 amino acids. V shed 3 bases and J shed 2 bases, with 7 bases lying between them. The CDR3 coding sequence is TGCAGTGCTAGTAAGTCTAACACTGAAGCTTTCTTT. It yields the protein CSASKSNTEAFF.

This clonotype was recorded once. The rearrangement joins TRBV12-3 or TRBV12-4 to TRBJ2-6; 8 nucleotides align to TRBD1. J lost 0 bases, V lost 4 bases, and 11 bases had no gene match. This CDR3 has 19 amino acids. The CDR3 sequence: CASSYTLGQENSGANVLTF. The DNA of the CDR3 is TGTGCCAGCAGTTACACCTTGGGACAGGAAAACTCTGGGGCCAACGTCCTGACTTTC.

This clonotype was counted ten times or more. The J gene is TRBJ2-3, the V gene TRBV12-3 or TRBV12-4; D perhaps matches TRBD1 (6 bases). The V end lost 5 bases, the J end lost 7 bases, and 19 bases lay between the germline ends. The CDR3 is 15 amino acids. CDR3 protein: CASSLDGGTTYTQYF. CDR3 sequence (DNA): TGTGCCAGCAGTCTGGATGGGGGCACAACGTATACGCAGTATTTT.

This CDR3 reads CAISESLVSRYSTNEQFF. CDR3 nucleotides: TGTGCCATCAGTGAGTCTCTCGTTTCTCGGTACTCCACAAATGAGCAGTTCTTC. This chain links TRBV10-3 with TRBJ2-1; no clear D gene. Germline assignment: CDR1 ENHRY and CDR2 SYGVKD. The CDR3 is made up of 18 amino acids. V gave up 0 bases and J gave up 7 bases, with 22 bases separating them.

This clonotype has a handful of counts. The chain uses TRBV25-1 and TRBJ2-5; 7 positions match TRBD2. After removal of 1 base from V and 1 base from J, the junction contained 6 bases not matched to a gene. The CDR3 extends over 16 amino acids. CDR1 and CDR2 (germline): MGHDK, SYGVNS. The CDR3, as DNA: TGTGCCAGCAGTGAATTAGGGAGGGCCGTCCAAGAGACCCAGTACTTC. Its translation is CASSELGRAVQETQYF.

The chain uses TRBV18 and TRBJ2-7; 8 bases line up with TRBD1. Germline trimming cut 2 bases from V and 5 bases from J; bases unmatched to any gene: 17. Germline CDR1 and CDR2: KGHSH and LQKENI. The CDR3 has 18 residues. In nucleotides, the CDR3 is TGTGCCAGCTCACCAAGGCTCGTACAACAGGGGGTTGGAGACGAGCAGTACTTC. Translation: CASSPRLVQQGVGDEQYF.

The V gene is TRBV14, the J gene TRBJ1-3, with a possible D match to TRBD1 (6 bases). CDR1 and CDR2 (germline): SGHDN, FVKESK. Trimming took 2 bases from V and 10 from J, leaving 6 bases between them. The CDR3 is 11 amino acids. Here the CDR3 reads CASSQRGTIYF. The CDR3 DNA reads TGTGCCAGCAGCCAAAGGGGGACCATATATTTT.

This chain joins TRBV20-1 and TRBJ1-3; D is undetermined. The germline gives CDR1 DFQATT, CDR2 SNEGSKA (reference sequence). The V gene lost 4 bases and the J gene lost 0 bases, with 10 bases spanning the gap. CDR3 length: 14 amino acids. The CDR3 loop reads CSAKLRRSGNTIYF. Here the CDR3 DNA reads TGCAGTGCTAAACTACGGCGCTCTGGAAACACCATATATTTT.

This clonotype was detected only a few times. V gene TRBV5-1 combines with J gene TRBJ2-7; possibly TRBD2 for D (6 bases). The CDR3 runs to 16 residues. V gave up 4 bases and J gave up 6 bases, with 23 bases separating them. CDR1 SGHRS and CDR2 YFSETQ come from the germline V gene. The CDR3 protein is CASSPTPGLRGAEQYF. As DNA, the CDR3 is TGCGCCAGCAGCCCGACGCCGGGACTTAGAGGGGCCGAGCAGTACTTC.

This clonotype came up a few times. The V and J genes are TRBV4-1 and TRBJ2-7, with D perhaps given as TRBD1 or TRBD2 (6 bases each). V lost 1 base to trimming and J lost 2 bases, with 12 bases between them. Looked up from germline, CDR1 is MGHRA and CDR2 is YSYEKL. CDR3 size: 15 residues. The CDR3 loop is CASSQAERGPYEQYF. In nucleotides, the CDR3 is TGCGCCAGCAGCCAAGCAGAACGGGGGCCCTACGAGCAGTACTTC.

The chain employs TRBV4-1 and TRBJ2-7; TRBD1 matches at 7 bases. Losses at the gene ends were 0 bases for V and 9 bases for J; bases not matched to a gene: 14. The germline CDR1 and CDR2 sequences are MGHRA and YSYEKL. The CDR3 is made up of 16 amino acids. CDR3 sequence reads: CASSQDSIGQAVRQYF. CDR3 sequence (DNA): TGCGCCAGCAGCCAAGATTCTATAGGACAGGCGGTACGGCAGTACTTC.

The V and J genes are TRBV21-1 and TRBJ2-2. TRBV21-1 is deemed a pseudogene. The CDR3 extends over 18 amino acids. The CDR3 nucleotides read TGTGCCAGCAGCAATGGCATGCAGGAACAGTTCACCTCCGGGGAGCTGTTTTTT. Protein product: CASSNGMQEQFTSGELFF.

This clonotype has a handful of counts. The V gene is TRBV9, the J gene TRBJ2-3, with D hard to call. CDR1 SGDLS and CDR2 YYNGEE come from the germline V gene. The CDR3 spans 14 residues. Trimming took 0 bases from V and 4 from J, leaving 9 bases between them. CDR3 residues: CASSVVEHADTQYF. The CDR3 region has the DNA TGTGCCAGCAGCGTAGTTGAGCATGCAGATACGCAGTATTTT.